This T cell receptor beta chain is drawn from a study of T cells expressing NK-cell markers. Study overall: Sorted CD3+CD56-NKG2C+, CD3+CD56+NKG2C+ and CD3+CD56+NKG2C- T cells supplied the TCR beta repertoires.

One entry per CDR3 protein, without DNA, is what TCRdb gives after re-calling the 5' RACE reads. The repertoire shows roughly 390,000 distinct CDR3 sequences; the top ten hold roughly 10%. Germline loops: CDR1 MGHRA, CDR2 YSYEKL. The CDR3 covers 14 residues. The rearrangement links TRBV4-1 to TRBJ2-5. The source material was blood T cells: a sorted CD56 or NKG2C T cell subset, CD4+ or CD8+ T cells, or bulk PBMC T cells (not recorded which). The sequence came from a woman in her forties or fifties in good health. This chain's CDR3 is CASSQETVQETQYF.